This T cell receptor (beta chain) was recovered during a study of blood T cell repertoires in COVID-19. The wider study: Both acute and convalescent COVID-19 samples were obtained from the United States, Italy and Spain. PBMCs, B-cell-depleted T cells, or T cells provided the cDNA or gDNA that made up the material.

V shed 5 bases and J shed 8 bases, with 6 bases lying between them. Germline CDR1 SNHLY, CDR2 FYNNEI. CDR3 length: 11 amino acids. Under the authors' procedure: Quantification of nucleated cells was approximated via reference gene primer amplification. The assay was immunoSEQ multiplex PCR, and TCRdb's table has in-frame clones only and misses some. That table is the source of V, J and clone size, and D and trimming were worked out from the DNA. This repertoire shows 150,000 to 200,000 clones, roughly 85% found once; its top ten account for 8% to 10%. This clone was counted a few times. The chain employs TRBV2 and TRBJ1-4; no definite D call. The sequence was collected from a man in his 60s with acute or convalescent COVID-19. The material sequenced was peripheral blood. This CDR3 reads CASSYSEKLFF. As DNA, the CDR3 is TGTGCCAGCAGTTACAGCGAAAAACTGTTTTTT.